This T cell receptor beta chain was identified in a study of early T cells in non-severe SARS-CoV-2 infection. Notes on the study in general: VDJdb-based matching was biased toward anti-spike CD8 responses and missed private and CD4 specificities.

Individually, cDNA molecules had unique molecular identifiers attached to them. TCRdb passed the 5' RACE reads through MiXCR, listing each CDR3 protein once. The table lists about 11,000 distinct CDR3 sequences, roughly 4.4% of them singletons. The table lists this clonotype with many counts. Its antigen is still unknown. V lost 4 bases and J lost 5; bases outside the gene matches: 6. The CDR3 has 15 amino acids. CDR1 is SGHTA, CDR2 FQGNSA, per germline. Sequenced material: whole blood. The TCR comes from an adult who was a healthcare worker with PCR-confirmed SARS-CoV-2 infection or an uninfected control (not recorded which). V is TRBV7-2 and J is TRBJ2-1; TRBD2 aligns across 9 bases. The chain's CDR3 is CASSSKRGADNEQFF. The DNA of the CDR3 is TGTGCCAGCAGCTCAAAGCGGGGGGCCGACAATGAGCAGTTCTTC.